A single sample gave rise to the 28 T cell receptor beta chains below, sequenced in a study of blood T cells in healthy people across ages. Through a sample-barcoded 5' primer and a J-beta primer mix, a second PCR was run for about 6 to 12 cycles. TCRdb called the 5' RACE reads again in MiXCR, with one record for every CDR3 protein. The sample records over a million distinct CDR3 sequences, under 30% being singletons. This same sample was also part of a study on T cells of mothers and their children.

The sample comprised blood. The receptors shown here come from a girl aged 2-10 years in good health.

The gene calls are TRBV7-2 and TRBJ2-2; D is unresolved. CDR3 length: 14 amino acids. Trimming took 5 bases from V and 6 from J, leaving 13 bases between them. CDR1 and CDR2 (germline): SGHTA, FQGNSA. This CDR3 reads CASSPYSGPGELFF. CDR3 coding DNA: TGTGCCAGCAGCCCATATAGTGGGCCCGGGGAGCTGTTTTTT.

This clonotype has just a few counts. The chain employs TRBV7-9 and TRBJ1-5; 8 bases map to TRBD1. Germline CDR1 reads SEHNR; CDR2 reads FQNEAQ (reference sequence). The trim removed 5 bases at V and 0 bases at J, leaving 6 bases unmatched. The CDR3 length is 16 residues. In DNA form, the CDR3 reads TGTGCCAGCAGCCGCGTGGGGACAGGTAGCAATCAGCCCCAGCATTTT. Translating it yields CASSRVGTGSNQPQHF.

The sample holds a few counts of this clonotype. V and J are TRBV4-1 and TRBJ2-5; possible D gene TRBD1, 6 bases. In germline, CDR1 is MGHRA, CDR2 YSYEKL. V was trimmed by 4 bases and J by 2 bases, leaving 14 bases between them. This CDR3 has 15 amino acids. Written as DNA, the CDR3 is TGCGCCAGCAGCCGCCGAGACGGACAGCAAGAGACCCAGTACTTC. This sequence encodes CASSRRDGQQETQYF.

CDR3 in DNA: TGTGCCAGCAGCAACTTTTGCCTCCTCGGGGCCAATGAGCAGTTCTTC. The encoded protein is CASSNFCLLGANEQFF. This chain uses TRBV21-1 with TRBJ2-1; the table's TRBD1 call for D was not verified on the DNA. TRBV21-1 is assigned pseudogene status. The CDR3 length is 16 residues.

This clonotype has just a few counts. This chain joins TRBV5-1 and TRBJ2-2; D may be TRBD1 (5 bases). Trimming stripped 0 bases from V and 4 bases from J, with 10 bases between. CDR3 size: 15 residues. Germline V gives CDR1 SGHRS, CDR2 YFSETQ. CDR3 in amino acids: CASSLGGVLTGELFF. CDR3 bases: TGCGCCAGCAGCTTGGGGGGCGTTCTCACCGGGGAGCTGTTTTTT.

This rearrangement joins TRBV6-2 or TRBV6-3 to TRBJ2-4; D possibly matches TRBD1 or TRBD2 (6 bases each). This CDR3 is built from 18 residues. V was clipped by 4 bases and J by 0 bases, with 19 bases between them. Germline CDR1 MNHEY, CDR2 SVGEGT. As DNA, the CDR3 is TGTGCCAGCAGTTGGGGACAAGGCGGGACCTTAGCCAAAAACATTCAGTACTTC. Its protein is CASSWGQGGTLAKNIQYF.

This clonotype was seen more than once but under ten times. J is TRBJ1-2 and V is TRBV4-3, with D unresolved. The germline V gene encodes CDR1 LGHNA and CDR2 YSLEER. Trimming took off 5 bases at V and 1 base at J, with 17 bases between the two ends. The CDR3 covers 16 residues. CDR3 in DNA: TGCGCCAGCAGCGTAAGCCGGCCCGGGTTTAACTATGGCTACACCTTC. Its protein product is CASSVSRPGFNYGYTF.

The CDR3 region is CASSLYREGSNEQFF. The CDR3 DNA reads as TGTGCCAGCAGCTTATATAGGGAGGGGTCGAATGAGCAGTTCTTC. The genes are TRBV7-6 and TRBJ2-1; 7 positions match TRBD2. This CDR3 spans 15 amino acids. Germline CDR1 is SGHVS and CDR2 is FNYEAQ. The junction had 8 bases not matched to a gene; V was cut back by 2 bases and J by 7 bases.

The chain is built from TRBV24-1 and TRBJ2-3; D possibly corresponds to TRBD2 (5 bases). Germline V gene sequence: CDR1 KGHDR, CDR2 SFDVKD. The CDR3 contains 13 residues. Trimming took off 2 bases at V and 8 bases at J, with 10 bases between the two ends. CDR3 coding DNA: TGTGCCACCAGTGATTCCGGCGAGGGTACGCAGTATTTT. It yields the protein CATSDSGEGTQYF.

This clonotype appeared a few times. One end of the junction does not line up with germline, which may come from a read error. The gene calls are TRBV6-1 and TRBJ2-5; tentatively, D is TRBD2 (6 bases). This CDR3 region has 17 residues. Germline assignment: CDR1 MNHNS and CDR2 SASEGT. The CDR3 spells CASSEVTSGKVGNEQLF. The CDR3, as DNA: TGTGCCAGCAGTGAAGTGACTAGTGGGAAGGTAGGGAATGAGCAGCTCTTC.

The chain has TRBV7-9 and TRBJ1-5, with TRBD1 matching 9 bases. With 4 bases clipped from V and 5 bases from J, the junction kept 12 bases outside the gene matches. Germline lookup yields CDR1 SEHNR and CDR2 FQNEAQ (reference sequence). The CDR3 runs to 17 residues. CDR3 loop: CASSSSRDRDPHQPQHF. The CDR3 bases are TGTGCCAGCAGCTCGTCCCGGGACAGGGATCCCCATCAGCCCCAGCATTTT.

The genes are TRBV19 and TRBJ1-2; D is possibly TRBD1 (5 bases). The CDR3 totals 14 residues. CDR1 LNHDA and CDR2 SQIVND come from the germline V gene (reference sequence). Between the trimmed V and J ends, which lost 5 bases and 5 bases, there was a span of 15 bases. The CDR3 DNA reads TGTGCCAGTAGTTGGCCCGGGACCGATTATGGCTACACCTTC. Its translation is CASSWPGTDYGYTF.

This clonotype was observed a few times. The rearrangement uses TRBV2 and TRBJ1-4, with D possibly matching TRBD1 (6 bases). Germline CDR1 and CDR2: SNHLY and FYNNEI. Trimming removed 6 bases at V and 15 bases at J, with 14 bases between. The CDR3 spans 11 residues. The chain's CDR3 is CASSSNRVLFF. The CDR3 bases are TGTGCCAGCAGCTCAAACAGGGTCTTGTTTTTT.

This clonotype turned up a few times. V gene TRBV7-9 combines with J gene TRBJ2-1; D assignment may be TRBD1 or TRBD2 (5 bases each). V was pared by 3 bases and J by 10 bases, with 16 bases between. CDR3 size: 14 residues. Looked up from germline, CDR1 is SEHNR and CDR2 is FQNEAQ (reference sequence). The CDR3 is CASSLGRGYTEQFF. Written as DNA, the CDR3 is TGTGCCAGCAGCTTGGGACGGGGTTACACGGAGCAGTTCTTC.

The chain joins TRBV7-2 to TRBJ1-4, with D possibly being TRBD1 (6 bases). Trimming removed 1 base at V and 7 bases at J, with 13 bases between. The CDR3 is 15 residues long. Germline V CDR1 and CDR2: SGHTA, FQGNSA. Here the CDR3 DNA reads TGTGCCAGCAGCTTAGTTTCCGGGGGCGGTGAAAAACTGTTTTTT. Translated, it gives CASSLVSGGGEKLFF.

The chain combines TRBV7-2 with TRBJ2-7; 14 bases match TRBD2. J lost 6 bases, V lost 2 bases, and 9 bases had no gene match. Germline V gene data show CDR1 as SGHTA and CDR2 as FQGNSA. The CDR3 length is 17 residues. The CDR3 DNA follows: TGTGCCAGCAGCTTAACACCCGGGACTAGCGGGAGAGGCGAGCAGTACTTC. It specifies CASSLTPGTSGRGEQYF. The full variable domain, rest sourced from reference TRBV7-2 and TRBJ2-7, is GAGVSQSPSNKVTEKGKDVELRCDPISGHTALYWYRQSLGQGLEFLIYFQGNSAPDKSGLPSDRFSAERTGGSVSTLTIQRTQQEDSAVYLCASSLTPGTSGRGEQYFGPGTRLTVT.

A few counts support this clonotype. V gene TRBV4-1 combines with J gene TRBJ2-7, with D perhaps matching TRBD2 (5 bases). This CDR3 has 16 residues. The germline V gene encodes CDR1 MGHRA and CDR2 YSYEKL. V was clipped by 0 bases and J by 1 base, with 13 bases between them. DNA for the CDR3: TGCGCCAGCAGCCAAGAAGTAGAGGGCACTTCCTACGAGCAGTACTTC. It encodes CASSQEVEGTSYEQYF.

The V call is TRBV5-1, the J call TRBJ1-1; no clear D gene. Looked up from germline, CDR1 is SGHRS and CDR2 is YFSETQ. Trimming took off 1 base at V and 5 bases at J, with 15 bases between the two ends. This CDR3 is built from 15 residues. CDR3 loop: CASSLSNLLGTEAFF. DNA for the CDR3: TGCGCCAGCAGCTTGTCGAACTTACTGGGTACTGAAGCTTTCTTT.

This sequence joins TRBV7-9 and TRBJ2-6; D is perhaps TRBD1 or TRBD2 (6 bases each). There are 17 residues in the CDR3. Germline-derived CDR1 and CDR2 are SEHNR and FQNEAQ (reference sequence). The germline V and J ends were trimmed by 3 bases and 0 bases, with 12 bases remaining between them. CDR3 in amino acids: CASSFGGADSGANVLTF. In DNA form, the CDR3 reads TGTGCCAGCAGCTTCGGGGGCGCGGACTCTGGGGCCAACGTCCTGACTTTC.

This clonotype has more than one count but fewer than ten. The CDR3 is CASSLFLPPETQYF. As DNA, the CDR3 is TGTGCCAGCAGCCTCTTCCTGCCCCCAGAGACCCAGTACTTC. This chain connects TRBV11-1 to TRBJ2-5; D not certain. The V gene lost 5 bases and the J gene lost 4 bases, with 14 bases spanning the gap. Germline V gene lookup returns CDR1 SGHAT and CDR2 FQDESV (reference sequence). The CDR3 has 14 amino acids.

The chain employs TRBV20-1 and TRBJ1-3; D ambiguous. Trimming shortened V by 1 base and J by 7 bases, and 11 bases separated the two germline ends. In germline, CDR1 is DFQATT, CDR2 SNEGSKA (reference sequence). The CDR3 is 13 residues long. The CDR3, as DNA: TGCAGTGCTAGAGGTTCATCCACCAACACCATATATTTT. Its translation: CSARGSSTNTIYF.

This clonotype appeared a single time. The gene calls are TRBV6-1 and TRBJ2-7, with D perhaps being TRBD1 or TRBD2 (5 bases each). The germline V and J ends were trimmed by 6 bases and 4 bases, with 16 bases remaining between them. CDR3 length equals 14 residues. Germline assignment: CDR1 MNHNS and CDR2 SASEGT. CDR3 region: CASSGASQPYEQYF. In DNA, the CDR3 is TGTGCCAGCAGCGGGGCCAGCCAACCTTACGAGCAGTACTTC.

This clonotype showed up just a few times. The chain employs TRBV7-3 and TRBJ1-1; D not certain. The ends were cut back, 6 bases at V and 4 bases at J, with 12 bases in the middle. The CDR3 has 13 amino acids. CDR1 and CDR2 (germline): SGHTA, FQGTGA. The DNA for the CDR3 is TGTGCCAGCAGATCCCCCCTGAGCACTGAAGCTTTCTTT. Residues: CASRSPLSTEAFF.

This clonotype was picked up one time. This chain links TRBV5-1 with TRBJ1-5; 7 bases fit TRBD1. The trim removed 1 base at V and 7 bases at J, leaving 5 bases unmatched. This CDR3 region has 14 residues. Germline assignment: CDR1 SGHRS and CDR2 YFSETQ. The DNA of the CDR3 is TGCGCCAGCAGCTTGCTACAGGGGAGCCAGCCCCAGCATTTT. It codes for CASSLLQGSQPQHF.

This clonotype came up a few times. V usage is TRBV12-3 or TRBV12-4 and J usage is TRBJ1-4, with D tentatively TRBD1 (5 bases). Trimming removed 3 bases at V and 7 bases at J, with 18 bases between. CDR3 length: 16 residues. The DNA of the CDR3 is TGTGCCAGCAGTTTCTTGGTGGGAATGGGGGTTGAAAAACTGTTTTTT. The encoded protein is CASSFLVGMGVEKLFF.

There are a few counts of this clonotype. V and J are TRBV29-1 and TRBJ2-5, with D perhaps matching TRBD2 (5 bases). Germline CDR1 reads SQVTM; CDR2 reads ANQGSEA. The V and J ends lost 3 bases and 1 base respectively, with 12 bases between them. CDR3 length equals 14 residues. In DNA form, the CDR3 reads TGCAGCGTTGAGGACCTAGGGAGCCAAGAGACCCAGTACTTC. The encoded protein is CSVEDLGSQETQYF.

This clonotype was seen a handful of times. Its ends do not fully match the called genes, so a read error is possible. The rearrangement uses TRBV20-1 and TRBJ2-1, with TRBD2 matching 9 bases. The J call may be wrong; the DNA end is better matched by TRBJ2-5. The CDR3 is made up of 15 amino acids. Per the germline V gene, CDR1 is DFQATT and CDR2 is SNEGSKA (reference sequence). DNA of the CDR3: TGCAGTACTAGACTAGCGGACTTACCGGGGGAGACCCAGTACTTC. Amino acids: CSTRLADLPGETQYF.

The rearrangement links TRBV7-2 to TRBJ2-5, with D unclear. V shed 5 bases and J shed 5 bases, with 15 bases lying between them. The CDR3 is 14 amino acids. Germline loops: CDR1 SGHTA, CDR2 FQGNSA. DNA for the CDR3: TGTGCCAGCAGCCTCTCCACCGGTACGGAGACCCAGTACTTC. It yields the protein CASSLSTGTETQYF.